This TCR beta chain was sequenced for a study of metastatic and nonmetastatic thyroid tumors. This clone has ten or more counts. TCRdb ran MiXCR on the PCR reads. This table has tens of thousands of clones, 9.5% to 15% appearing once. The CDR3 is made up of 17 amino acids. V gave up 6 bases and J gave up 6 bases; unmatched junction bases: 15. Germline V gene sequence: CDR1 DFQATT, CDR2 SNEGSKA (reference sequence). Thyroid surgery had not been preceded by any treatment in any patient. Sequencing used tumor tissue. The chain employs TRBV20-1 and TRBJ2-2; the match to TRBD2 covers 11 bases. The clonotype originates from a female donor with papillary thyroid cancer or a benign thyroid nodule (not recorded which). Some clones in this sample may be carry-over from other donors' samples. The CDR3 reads CSAGSIAGGPGAGELFF. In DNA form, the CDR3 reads TGCAGTGCGGGGAGTATAGCGGGAGGGCCGGGGGCCGGGGAGCTGTTTTTT.